These 7 T cell receptor beta chains were sequenced from one sample in a study of T-cell reconstitution after alpha-beta-depleted transplantation in children. A TCRbeta library incorporating unique molecular identifiers was prepared. MiXCR, run by TCRdb on the PCR reads, gives a single entry per CDR3 protein. This table has tens of thousands of distinct CDR3 sequences, around 5.9% appearing once. This specimen was PBMCs, mostly from graft donor cells, taken 60 days after TCRalphabeta/CD19-depleted stem cell transplant. The source is a female patient aged 2 to 10 who had a stem cell transplant for aplastic anemia, so the T cells may come from the graft donor.

The gene calls are TRBV6-1 and TRBJ2-1; tentative D call: TRBD1 (6 bases). The CDR3 extends over 13 amino acids. CDR1 is MNHNS, CDR2 SASEGT, per germline. Deletions cut 3 bases from V and 7 bases from J, with 10 bases between. The CDR3 region has the DNA TGTGCCAGCAGTGAGCTAGGGGGAAATGAGCAGTTCTTC. Encoded protein: CASSELGGNEQFF.

This clonotype was picked up many times. The rearrangement uses TRBV2 and TRBJ2-6; 7 bases fit TRBD1. V trimming: 7 bases; J trimming: 0 bases; junction bases outside the gene matches: 9. Germline CDR1 is SNHLY and CDR2 is FYNNEI. CDR3 length: 17 residues. CDR3 DNA sequence: TGTGCCAGCAACACCGGGACAGTGCACTCTGGGGCCAACGTCCTGACTTTC. It specifies CASNTGTVHSGANVLTF.

This clonotype has ten or more counts. The V call is TRBV29-1, the J call TRBJ2-3; TRBD1 matches at 10 bases. The length of the CDR3 is 17 residues. J was trimmed by 7 bases and V by 1 base; bases with no gene match: 14. Germline V CDR1 and CDR2: SQVTM, ANQGSEA. CDR3 region: CSVEAGQGDTGPNTQYF. CDR3 DNA: TGCAGCGTTGAAGCAGGACAGGGGGACACGGGGCCCAATACGCAGTATTTT.

The genes are TRBV3-1 and TRBJ2-7, with D possibly being TRBD1 or TRBD2 (5 bases each). Germline loops: CDR1 LGHDT, CDR2 YNNKEL (reference sequence). The CDR3 runs to 15 residues. The V end was cut by 2 bases, the J end by 4 bases, with 15 bases between. CDR3 sequence reads: CASSQFPGRQYEQYF. CDR3 DNA: TGTGCCAGCAGCCAATTTCCGGGACGACAGTACGAGCAGTACTTC.

This clonotype was counted ten times or more. V gene TRBV9 combines with J gene TRBJ1-3; TRBD1 matches 10 bases. The CDR3 totals 16 residues. The germline V gene has CDR1 SGDLS and CDR2 YYNGEE. Losses at the gene ends were 3 bases for V and 4 bases for J; bases not matched to a gene: 7. This CDR3 reads CASSARQGAVGNTIYF. As DNA, the CDR3 is TGTGCCAGCAGCGCCCGACAGGGGGCGGTCGGAAACACCATATATTTT.

This clonotype was recorded at least ten times. V usage is TRBV29-1 and J usage is TRBJ2-7; D gene ambiguous. CDR1 is SQVTM and CDR2 is ANQGSEA in the germline V gene. CDR3 length: 13 amino acids. The V end was cut by 1 base, the J end by 5 bases, with 12 bases between. The CDR3 reads CSVEGKGLDEQYF. The CDR3 DNA reads TGCAGCGTTGAAGGGAAGGGTCTGGACGAGCAGTACTTC.

This clonotype was recorded many times. A much more abundant neighbour one base away suggests this may be a read error. The chain employs TRBV6-6 and TRBJ2-2; TRBD1 is a possible D gene (5 bases). The CDR3 spans 15 residues. Per the germline V gene, CDR1 is MNHNY and CDR2 is SVGAGI (reference sequence). CDR3 nucleotide sequence: TGTGCCAGCAGAGCGATCAGGGTAAACACCAGGGAGCTGTTTTTT. Translating it yields CASRAIRVNTRELFF.